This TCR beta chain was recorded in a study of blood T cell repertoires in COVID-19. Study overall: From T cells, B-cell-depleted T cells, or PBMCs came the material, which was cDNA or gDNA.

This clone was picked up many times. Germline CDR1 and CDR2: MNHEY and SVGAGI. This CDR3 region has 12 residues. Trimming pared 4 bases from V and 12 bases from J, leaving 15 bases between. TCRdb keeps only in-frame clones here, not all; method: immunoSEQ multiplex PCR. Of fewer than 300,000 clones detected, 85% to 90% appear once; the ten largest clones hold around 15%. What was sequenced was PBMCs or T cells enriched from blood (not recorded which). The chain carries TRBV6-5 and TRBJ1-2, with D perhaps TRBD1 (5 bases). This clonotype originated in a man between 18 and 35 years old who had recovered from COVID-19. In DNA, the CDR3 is TGTGCCAGCAGTTTAGTGGGGGGACCCCACACCTTC. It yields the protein CASSLVGGPHTF.